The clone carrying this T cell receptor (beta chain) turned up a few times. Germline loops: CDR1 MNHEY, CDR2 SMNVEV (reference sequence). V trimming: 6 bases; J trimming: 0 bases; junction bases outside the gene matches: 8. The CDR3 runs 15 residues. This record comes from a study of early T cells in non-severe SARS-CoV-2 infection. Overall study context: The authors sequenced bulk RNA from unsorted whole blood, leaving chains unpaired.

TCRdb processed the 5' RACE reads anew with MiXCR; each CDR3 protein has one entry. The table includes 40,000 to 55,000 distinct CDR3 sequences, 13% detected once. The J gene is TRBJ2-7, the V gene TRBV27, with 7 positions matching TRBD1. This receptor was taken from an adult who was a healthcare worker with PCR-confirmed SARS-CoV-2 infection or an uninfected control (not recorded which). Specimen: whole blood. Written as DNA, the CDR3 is TGTGCCAGCAGCTTAAAACAGGGGTACTCCTACGAGCAGTACTTC. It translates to CASSLKQGYSYEQYF.